Sequencing of this T cell receptor beta chain was carried out in a study of blood T cell repertoires in COVID-19. Turning to the study itself: The cDNA or gDNA used as material had been derived from T cells, B-cell-depleted T cells, or PBMCs.

TCRdb's table, derived via immunoSEQ multiplex PCR, lists solely in-frame clones and lacks some. The data show 140,000 or so clones, 80% to 90% seen once. Germline V gene data show CDR1 as LGHNA and CDR2 as YNFKEQ. The length of the CDR3 is 18 residues. V lost 2 bases to trimming and J lost 0 bases, with 16 bases between them. This receptor was obtained from a woman aged 50 to 65 with acute or convalescent COVID-19. The gene calls are TRBV4-2 and TRBJ1-4; TRBD1 might be the D (5 bases). The specimen was peripheral blood. The CDR3, as DNA: TGTGCCAGCAGCCAAAGATCTGGGGGGGTGGCAACTAATGAAAAACTGTTTTTT. This codes for CASSQRSGGVATNEKLFF.